These 17 T cell receptor beta chains were sequenced from one sample in a study of vaccination effects on CD4 cells after COVID-19. TCRdb's copy holds only in-frame clones and misses some; the assay was immunoSEQ multiplex PCR. The sample includes about 27,000 clones, 80% to 90% seen only once; the top ten take 1.4%. Using viral peptide pools, the ViraFEST assay grew out antigen-specific CD4+ T cells prior to sequencing. Investigators separated out CD4+ T cells once around eleven days of culture had passed. Two doses of BNT162b2 or mRNA-1273 vaccine were administered to participants. No antigen is known for these receptors. Specimen: CD4+ T cells from PBMCs cultured with HCoV-NL63 spike peptides, collected after COVID-19 vaccination. The receptors shown here come from a human donor who received a COVID-19 vaccine. Some clones in this sample may be carry-over from other donors' samples.

This clone was seen only once. The rearrangement joins TRBV18 to TRBJ1-1; 7 bases are a match to TRBD1. CDR1 and CDR2 from the germline V gene are KGHSH and LQKENI. CDR3 length: 17 residues. J was trimmed by 6 bases and V by 0 bases; bases with no gene match: 13. CDR3 sequence (DNA): TGTGCCAGCTCACCACCGAACGGACAGGTTTTAATCCCTGAAGCTTTCTTT. This sequence encodes CASSPPNGQVLIPEAFF.

The chain joins TRBV20-1 to TRBJ1-2; no firm D call. Germline V gene sequence: CDR1 DFQATT, CDR2 SNEGSKA (reference sequence). The length of the CDR3 is 12 residues. Trimming took 3 bases from V and 6 from J, leaving 11 bases between them. CDR3: CSASRAGDGYTF. CDR3 DNA sequence: TGCAGTGCTAGTCGCGCAGGAGATGGCTACACCTTC.

V usage is TRBV6-6 and J usage is TRBJ1-2; no clear D gene. Trimming pared 3 bases from V and 4 bases from J, leaving 9 bases between. Germline V gene data show CDR1 as MNHNY and CDR2 as SVGAGI (reference sequence). The CDR3 is 13 residues long. DNA for the CDR3: TGTGCCAGCAGTTATAACCCTTTCTATGGCTACACCTTC. It specifies CASSYNPFYGYTF.

The CDR3 spells CAWSYRGPTNYGYTF. Written as DNA, the CDR3 is TGTGCCTGGAGTTACAGGGGACCCACTAACTATGGCTACACCTTC. The gene calls are TRBV30 and TRBJ1-2, with TRBD1 matching 7 bases. The V and J ends lost 2 bases and 0 bases, in that order; junction bases with no gene match: 6. Germline V gives CDR1 GTSNPN, CDR2 SVGIG (reference sequence). CDR3 length equals 15 residues.

The V and J genes are TRBV24-1 and TRBJ1-5; no clear D. The V gene lost 3 bases and the J gene lost 10 bases, with 9 bases spanning the gap. The germline CDR1 and CDR2 sequences are KGHDR and SFDVKD. The CDR3 contains 12 residues. The CDR3: CATSDPGSPQHF. The CDR3 region has the DNA TGTGCCACCAGTGATCCCGGTTCCCCCCAGCATTTT.

This clone came up once. This chain uses TRBV10-2 with TRBJ2-3, with D perhaps matching TRBD2 (6 bases). This CDR3 spans 16 amino acids. V dropped 4 bases and J dropped 2 bases, with 16 bases sitting between them. Germline values: CDR1 WSHSY, CDR2 SAAADI. The CDR3 DNA sequence: TGCGCCAGCAGTGGCACTGGGACTTTTCTCACAGATACGCAGTATTTT. It encodes CASSGTGTFLTDTQYF.

V is TRBV19 and J is TRBJ1-5; D is unresolved. Germline values: CDR1 LNHDA, CDR2 SQIVND (reference sequence). CDR3 size: 13 residues. V lost 5 bases and J lost 7, with 12 bases in between. The CDR3 spells CASSRQAGQPQHF. The CDR3 DNA follows: TGTGCCAGTAGTCGGCAGGCAGGACAGCCCCAGCATTTT.

The chain joins TRBV18 to TRBJ2-7; 8 positions match TRBD1. Germline V lookup: CDR1 KGHSH, CDR2 LQKENI. The V segment lost 8 bases and the J segment 4 bases; nucleotides outside the gene matches: 7. This CDR3 is built from 13 residues. CDR3 coding DNA: TGTGCCAGCGCCGGGACAGGAGGTTACGAGCAGTACGTC. Its protein is CASAGTGGYEQYV.

The chain joins TRBV4-1 to TRBJ1-5, with D perhaps matching TRBD1 (6 bases). Germline-derived CDR1 and CDR2 are MGHRA and YSYEKL. This CDR3 is 18 amino acids long. The V end lost 3 bases, the J end lost 0 bases, and 18 bases lay between the germline ends. CDR3 nucleotides: TGCGCCAGCAGCCAGAGTTGGACAGCTATTCTTAGCAATCAGCCCCAGCATTTT. Protein sequence: CASSQSWTAILSNQPQHF.

The chain recombines TRBV4-2 with TRBJ1-1; D is uncertain. Germline V gene data show CDR1 as LGHNA and CDR2 as YNFKEQ. Trimming shortened V by 1 base and J by 3 bases, and 12 bases separated the two germline ends. The CDR3 sequence is 15 residues long. The CDR3 region has the DNA TGTGCCAGCAGCCAAGCTCCTCGGGGTGACACTGAAGCTTTCTTT. Residues: CASSQAPRGDTEAFF.

The chain links TRBV11-2 to TRBJ2-7; D tentatively reads TRBD1 or TRBD2 (5 bases each). In germline, CDR1 is SGHAT, CDR2 FQNNGV. V dropped 2 bases and J dropped 3 bases, with 14 bases sitting between them. CDR3 size: 15 residues. CDR3 DNA: TGTGCCAGCAGCTTAAACACAGGAGGCTTCTACGAGCAGTACGTC. Protein: CASSLNTGGFYEQYV.

This chain links TRBV5-4 with TRBJ2-7, with D perhaps TRBD1 or TRBD2 (7 bases each). Germline CDR1 is SGHNT and CDR2 is YYREEE (reference sequence). Deletions cut 4 bases from V and 3 bases from J, with 20 bases between. The length of the CDR3 is 16 residues. For the CDR3, the DNA is TGTGCCAGCAGCCGGGGAGGGGGACAGCTAAACTACGAGCAGTACGTC. Encoded protein: CASSRGGGQLNYEQYV.

A single count supports this clone. The V and J genes are TRBV4-1 and TRBJ2-3, with TRBD2 matching over 8 bases. The CDR3 has 15 amino acids. In germline, CDR1 is MGHRA, CDR2 YSYEKL. J was trimmed by 2 bases and V by 9 bases; bases with no gene match: 10. The CDR3 bases are TGCGCCAGTCGTGCCGGGACTAGAGTCACAGATACGCAGTATTTT. Its protein is CASRAGTRVTDTQYF.

Here the CDR3 DNA reads TGTGCCAGCAGCTTAAGGGCAGGGGCGGCCACCGGGGAGCTGTTTTTT. This encodes CASSLRAGAATGELFF. The rearrangement links TRBV7-3 to TRBJ2-2; a possible D gene is TRBD1 (6 bases). Germline-derived CDR1 and CDR2 are SGHTA and FQGTGA. The V end lost 1 base, the J end lost 4 bases, and 13 bases lay between the germline ends. This CDR3 comprises 16 residues. Full variable domain (missing parts from reference TRBV7-3 and TRBJ2-2): GAGVSQTPSNKVTEKGKYVELRCDPISGHTALYWYRQSLGQGPEFLIYFQGTGAADDSGLPNDRFFAVRPEGSVSTLKIQRTERGDSAVYLCASSLRAGAATGELFFGEGSRLTVL.

This clone was seen only a few times. The gene calls are TRBV27 and TRBJ1-2, with D perhaps TRBD1 (6 bases). The CDR3 contains 15 residues. Looked up from germline, CDR1 is MNHEY and CDR2 is SMNVEV (reference sequence). V was cut by 3 bases and J by 3 bases, with 14 bases left in between. The chain's CDR3 is CASSFQFRGHYGYTF. The CDR3 bases are TGTGCCAGCAGTTTCCAGTTCAGGGGCCACTATGGCTACACCTTC.

The genes are TRBV9 and TRBJ1-4; 7 bases are shared with TRBD1. The trim removed 7 bases at V and 4 bases at J, leaving 4 bases unmatched. This CDR3 spans 13 amino acids. Germline CDR1 SGDLS, CDR2 YYNGEE. The CDR3 is CASRTGDNEKLFF. The CDR3 DNA reads TGTGCCAGCCGGACAGGCGATAATGAAAAACTGTTTTTT.

This clone was seen a handful of times. The chain uses TRBV30 and TRBJ2-1, with a weak D call TRBD1 (5 bases). V was cut by 0 bases and J by 7 bases, with 10 bases left in between. The CDR3 totals 13 residues. From germline, CDR1 is GTSNPN and CDR2 SVGIG (reference sequence). This CDR3 reads CAWSVQGANEQFF. Here the CDR3 DNA reads TGTGCCTGGAGTGTACAAGGGGCGAATGAGCAGTTCTTC.